The sequence of this T cell receptor (beta chain) was determined in a study of T cells expressing NK-cell markers. At the level of the study: Seven sequenced donors out of eight were HCMV-seropositive, one seronegative.

As regards this clonotype: As yet, its antigen is unknown.

The CDR3 has 13 residues. Germline lookup yields CDR1 SQVTM and CDR2 ANQGSEA. Reprocessing the 5' RACE reads, TCRdb reports a single entry for every CDR3 protein and omits DNA. This table lists about 550,000 distinct CDR3 sequences. Study-wide points: The study found these clonotypes also leading the CD3+CD56-NKG2C+ fraction in several donors. HCMV specificity of the expanded NKG2C+ T cell clones was not established. CD8+ T cells in roughly six donors included dominant NKG2C+ clonotypes at roughly 1.0-7.0%.

The receptor was derived from a man between 18 and 29 years old in good health. This rearrangement joins TRBV29-1 to TRBJ2-5; TCRdb's D gene call, TRBD1, goes unchecked for lack of DNA. The sequenced material came from blood T cells: a sorted CD56 or NKG2C T cell subset, CD4+ or CD8+ T cells, or bulk PBMC T cells (not recorded which). The CDR3: CSVARGEGETQYF.